This T cell receptor beta chain was captured by sequencing in a study of blood T cell repertoires in COVID-19. For the study at large: Researchers got acute and convalescent COVID-19 samples from the United States, Italy and Spain. From T cells, B-cell-depleted T cells, or PBMCs came the material, which was cDNA or gDNA.

Germline trimming cut 2 bases from V and 0 bases from J; bases unmatched to any gene: 4. CDR1 is SGHVS, CDR2 FNYEAQ, per germline. The CDR3 consists of 17 residues. Authors' methods: Estimation of nucleated cell counts was performed using reference gene primer amplification. Repertoires were generated with immunoSEQ multiplex PCR, while TCRdb's copy carries only in-frame clones and drops some. V, J and clone size are taken as reported in that table, and D and trimming were inferred from the DNA itself. The sample includes more than 110,000 clones, under 85% seen only once; the top ten take just under 9%.

Input material: peripheral blood. V usage is TRBV7-6 and J usage is TRBJ2-1, with TRBD2 matching 10 bases. The clonotype was recovered from a woman older than 75 in a cohort sampled during active or convalescent COVID-19. CDR3 bases: TGTGCCAGCAGCTTAACAGCGGGGGGGAACTCCTACAATGAGCAGTTCTTC. Its protein is CASSLTAGGNSYNEQFF.